This entry lists 20 T cell receptor beta chains sequenced from one sample in a study of shared clonotypes between healthy human individuals. This table comes from immunoSEQ multiplex PCR, and its TCRdb copy is limited to in-frame clones, with some not included. The repertoire consists of roughly 2.4 million clones, with almost 96% occurring once and the leading ten covering less than 0.15%. Sequencing was carried out using naive CD4+ T cells sorted from blood. As for subset: CD45RA+ positively selected. All receptors come from a man aged 18 to 30 in good health.

The V and J genes are TRBV4-3 and TRBJ1-1; D is uncertain. The germline V gene encodes CDR1 LGHNA and CDR2 YSLEER. Deletions cut 5 bases from V and 0 bases from J, with 7 bases between. This CDR3 spans 13 amino acids. CDR3 bases: TGCGCCAGCAGCAAGTTTATGAACACTGAAGCTTTCTTT. This gives the protein CASSKFMNTEAFF.

This rearrangement joins TRBV5-6 to TRBJ2-7, with D unclear. In germline, CDR1 is SGHDT, CDR2 YYEEEE. The CDR3 covers 15 residues. Trimming pared 3 bases from V and 0 bases from J, leaving 13 bases between. This CDR3 reads CASSSRTISSYEQYF. As DNA, the CDR3 is TGTGCCAGCAGCTCCCGGACGATAAGCTCCTACGAGCAGTACTTC.

This clone has a single count. The V and J genes are TRBV5-4 and TRBJ2-7, with D possibly matching TRBD1 (5 bases). Trimming stripped 4 bases from V and 2 bases from J, with 13 bases between. The length of the CDR3 is 14 residues. Germline V gene data show CDR1 as SGHNT and CDR2 as YYREEE (reference sequence). In nucleotides, the CDR3 is TGTGCCAGCAGCCAAGACAGCGTAGCCTACGAGCAGTACTTC. Protein: CASSQDSVAYEQYF.

The rearrangement uses TRBV29-1 and TRBJ1-5; tentatively, D is TRBD1 (6 bases). The germline V gene encodes CDR1 SQVTM and CDR2 ANQGSEA. The ends were cut back, 4 bases at V and 3 bases at J, with 10 bases in the middle. This CDR3 is 13 amino acids long. CDR3: CSVATGPNQPQHF. The CDR3 nucleotides read TGCAGCGTTGCCACAGGGCCCAATCAGCCCCAGCATTTT.

The rearrangement links TRBV11-3 to TRBJ2-6; a possible D gene is TRBD1 (6 bases). Germline values: CDR1 SGHNT, CDR2 YENEEA. V dropped 6 bases and J dropped 0 bases, with 12 bases sitting between them. CDR3 size: 16 residues. The CDR3 coding sequence is TGTGCCAGCAGTAACAGACAGGCCTCTGGGGCCAACGTCCTGACTTTC. It encodes CASSNRQASGANVLTF.

This clone was recorded only once. The CDR3 spells CASSVGGVNTEAFF. CDR3 in DNA: TGTGCCAGCAGCGTCGGTGGGGTGAACACTGAAGCTTTCTTT. The chain recombines TRBV11-3 with TRBJ1-1; D gene unclear. This CDR3 spans 14 amino acids. The V gene lost 5 bases and the J gene lost 0 bases, with 10 bases spanning the gap. Per the germline V gene, CDR1 is SGHNT and CDR2 is YENEEA.

The gene calls are TRBV6-1 and TRBJ2-7; D gene unclear. Trimming pared 4 bases from V and 2 bases from J, leaving 9 bases between. Germline CDR1 and CDR2: MNHNS and SASEGT. This CDR3 comprises 13 residues. DNA for the CDR3: TGTGCCAGCAGTGCCGGCGTAACCTACGAGCAGTACTTC. Amino acid sequence: CASSAGVTYEQYF.

Notes on this clone: In the same sample, other DNA sequences code for this CDR3. The chain is built from TRBV7-9 and TRBJ2-1; 9 bases align to TRBD1. CDR3 size: 15 residues. CDR1 and CDR2 from the germline V gene are SEHNR and FQNEAQ (reference sequence). The junction had 2 bases not matched to a gene; V was cut back by 4 bases and J by 1 base. This chain's CDR3 is CASSSGQGSYNEQFF. As DNA, the CDR3 is TGTGCCAGCAGCTCAGGACAGGGGTCCTACAATGAGCAGTTCTTC.

The chain combines TRBV7-2 with TRBJ2-7; D remains ambiguous. CDR3 length equals 14 residues. CDR1 is SGHTA, CDR2 FQGNSA, per germline. V was pared by 1 base and J by 2 bases, with 9 bases between. CDR3 nucleotide sequence: TGTGCCAGCAGCTTAGTGACCAATACCTACGAGCAGTACTTC. Translating it yields CASSLVTNTYEQYF.

The rearrangement links TRBV2 to TRBJ2-2; no reliable D call. Trimming cost V 2 bases and J 2 bases, with 9 bases left between them. CDR3 length: 15 residues. Per germline, CDR1 SNHLY and CDR2 FYNNEI. The CDR3 DNA follows: TGTGCCAGCAGTGAACTCGCGTACAACACCGGGGAGCTGTTTTTT. It is translated as CASSELAYNTGELFF.

This rearrangement joins TRBV25-1 to TRBJ2-3; a possible D gene is TRBD1 (5 bases). Germline V gives CDR1 MGHDK, CDR2 SYGVNS. V lost 5 bases and J lost 1, with 16 bases in between. The CDR3 covers 16 residues. The CDR3 loop reads CASSPRAGFGTDTQYF. CDR3 coding DNA: TGTGCCAGCAGTCCCAGGGCAGGGTTCGGCACAGATACGCAGTATTTT.

The rearrangement links TRBV25-1 to TRBJ2-5; 7 bases are a match to TRBD1. Germline loops: CDR1 MGHDK, CDR2 SYGVNS. V was pared by 3 bases and J by 5 bases, with 6 bases of the junction left unmatched. The CDR3 loop spans 14 amino acids. The chain's CDR3 is CASSDRQGVETQYF. The CDR3 nucleotides are TGTGCCAGCAGTGATCGGCAGGGGGTCGAGACCCAGTACTTC. Using reference TRBV25-1 and TRBJ2-5 for the parts outside the CDR3, the full variable domain is EADIYQTPRYLVIGTGKKITLECSQTMGHDKMYWYQQDPGMELHLIHYSYGVNSTEKGDLSSESTVSRIRTEHFPLTLESARPSHTSQYLCASSDRQGVETQYFGPGTRLLVL.

V and J are TRBV7-2 and TRBJ1-4; no definite D call. The CDR3 runs to 14 residues. Trimming left V 4 bases short and J 0 bases short, with 6 bases between. The germline V gene encodes CDR1 SGHTA and CDR2 FQGNSA. The DNA for the CDR3 is TGTGCCAGCAGCTCGACACCAACTAATGAAAAACTGTTTTTT. Translated, it gives CASSSTPTNEKLFF.

V is TRBV9 and J is TRBJ1-6; a possible D gene is TRBD1 (6 bases). Looked up from germline, CDR1 is SGDLS and CDR2 is YYNGEE. This CDR3 has 18 amino acids. Trimming stripped 0 bases from V and 0 bases from J, with 13 bases between. CDR3 nucleotides: TGTGCCAGCAGCGTAGGCCAGGGGATTCCCTCCTATAATTCACCCCTCCACTTT. It is translated as CASSVGQGIPSYNSPLHF.

This chain connects TRBV6-6 to TRBJ2-3; the D gene is possibly TRBD1 (5 bases). Trimming pared 7 bases from V and 1 base from J, leaving 15 bases between. The V gene's germline CDR1 is MNHNY and CDR2 SVGAGI (reference sequence). CDR3 length equals 15 residues. CDR3 in DNA: TGTGCCAGCACCCAGGGTCCCGCCCGCACAGATACGCAGTATTTT. It codes for CASTQGPARTDTQYF.

The rearrangement links TRBV30 to TRBJ1-6; TRBD1 aligns across 11 bases. The ends lost 1 base at V and 5 bases at J; junction bases unmatched: 4. The length of the CDR3 is 16 residues. Germline loops: CDR1 GTSNPN, CDR2 SVGIG (reference sequence). The CDR3, as DNA: TGTGCCTGGAGTGCACGGACAGGGGGCAATAATTCACCCCTCCACTTT. This gives the protein CAWSARTGGNNSPLHF.

The chain links TRBV30 to TRBJ2-4; D is possibly TRBD1 (5 bases). Germline V gene lookup returns CDR1 GTSNPN and CDR2 SVGIG (reference sequence). The CDR3 is 14 residues long. V lost 5 bases, J lost 2 bases, and 13 bases lay in between. Here the CDR3 DNA reads TGTGCCTGGGATCAGGGTTGGTCCAAAAACATTCAGTACTTC. It is translated as CAWDQGWSKNIQYF.

V gene TRBV18 combines with J gene TRBJ1-5; weak D call: TRBD1 (6 bases). This CDR3 has 14 amino acids. The ends were cut back, 6 bases at V and 4 bases at J, with 13 bases in the middle. Germline V gene lookup returns CDR1 KGHSH and CDR2 LQKENI. CDR3 region: CASSSRQENQPQHF. CDR3 in DNA: TGTGCCAGCTCCTCCCGACAGGAGAATCAGCCCCAGCATTTT.

The chain has TRBV15 and TRBJ2-1; D is perhaps TRBD1 or TRBD2 (7 bases each). This CDR3 has 16 amino acids. V dropped 3 bases and J dropped 6 bases, with 18 bases sitting between them. In germline, CDR1 is LNHNV, CDR2 YYDKDF (reference sequence). This chain's CDR3 is CATSRYRGGNLNEQFF. In DNA form, the CDR3 reads TGTGCCACCAGCAGGTACAGGGGAGGGAACCTCAATGAGCAGTTCTTC.

Comment on this clone: Other DNA sequences in this specimen translate into the identical CDR3. The chain uses TRBV5-4 and TRBJ2-5; 8 positions agree with TRBD2. Germline CDR1 SGHNT, CDR2 YYREEE (reference sequence). The CDR3 totals 15 residues. V lost 4 bases and J lost 2; bases outside the gene matches: 7. CDR3 in DNA: TGTGCCAGCAGCCGCGGACTAGCAGATCAAGAGACCCAGTACTTC. This translates into CASSRGLADQETQYF.